The 17 T cell receptor beta chains below were found in one sample sequenced in a study of blood T cell repertoires in COVID-19. Generated by immunoSEQ multiplex PCR, the TCRdb table keeps only in-frame clones and is missing some. In the table there are about 250,000 clones, around 83% of which are singletons. The sequencing sample was made of peripheral blood. Receptor source: an older man with acute or convalescent COVID-19.

This chain joins TRBV5-4 and TRBJ1-1; a weak D match, TRBD1 (5 bases). The CDR3 contains 11 residues. The germline gives CDR1 SGHNT, CDR2 YYREEE (reference sequence). V was clipped by 4 bases and J by 7 bases, with 8 bases between them. CDR3 DNA: TGTGCCAGCAGCATTGACAGTGAAGCTTTCTTT. This codes for CASSIDSEAFF. Complete variable domain (other parts from reference TRBV5-4 and TRBJ1-1): ETGVTQSPTHLIKTRGQQVTLRCSSQSGHNTVSWYQQALGQGPQFIFQYYREEENGRGNFPPRFSGLQFPNYSSELNVNALELDDSALYLCASSIDSEAFFGQGTRLTVV.

Here the CDR3 DNA reads TGCGCCAGCATACCATTAACAGGGTGGAGTCAGCCCCAGCATTTT. It is translated as CASIPLTGWSQPQHF. The rearrangement links TRBV23-1 to TRBJ1-5; maybe TRBD1 (6 bases). TRBV23-1 falls under the ORF class, with uncertain function. Trimming shortened V by 7 bases and J by 6 bases, and 19 bases separated the two germline ends. This CDR3 has 15 residues.

This clone was seen only a few times. V usage is TRBV2 and J usage is TRBJ2-7, with D possibly matching TRBD2 (6 bases). The CDR3 spans 12 residues. Trimming took 6 bases from V and 5 from J, leaving 11 bases between them. Germline V gives CDR1 SNHLY, CDR2 FYNNEI. The DNA for the CDR3 is TGTGCCAGCAGAAGTAGCGGCCACGAGCAGTACTTC. It yields the protein CASRSSGHEQYF.

This clone has a handful of counts. This chain connects TRBV29-1 to TRBJ1-1; D perhaps matches TRBD1 (5 bases). V gave up 6 bases and J gave up 1 base, with 15 bases separating them. CDR1 SQVTM and CDR2 ANQGSEA come from the germline V gene. This CDR3 has 14 residues. CDR3 sequence: CSVGRPEGNTEAFF. The DNA of the CDR3 is TGCAGCGTGGGACGTCCGGAGGGGAACACTGAAGCTTTCTTT.

This chain uses TRBV5-4 with TRBJ1-2; 8 bases are shared with TRBD1. This CDR3 contains 15 residues. The trim removed 6 bases at V and 3 bases at J, leaving 10 bases unmatched. Per germline, CDR1 SGHNT and CDR2 YYREEE (reference sequence). The CDR3 coding sequence is TGTGCCAGCACCGGTCGAAGACAGGGGCACTATGGCTACACCTTC. Its protein product is CASTGRRQGHYGYTF.

This clone was detected a few times. This chain joins TRBV25-1 and TRBJ2-1; TRBD2 is a possible D gene (6 bases). Germline values: CDR1 MGHDK, CDR2 SYGVNS. The CDR3 extends over 15 amino acids. Trimming took 3 bases from V and 3 from J, leaving 12 bases between them. The CDR3 sequence is CASSEGGPYYNEQFF. DNA for the CDR3: TGTGCCAGCAGTGAGGGGGGTCCGTACTACAATGAGCAGTTCTTC.

This chain connects TRBV9 to TRBJ1-1, with 8 nucleotides matching TRBD1. V gave up 0 bases and J gave up 2 bases; unmatched junction bases: 3. In germline, CDR1 is SGDLS, CDR2 YYNGEE. This CDR3 has 15 residues. CDR3 sequence reads: CASSVEGTGNTEAFF. The CDR3 DNA reads as TGTGCCAGCAGCGTAGAGGGGACAGGAAACACTGAAGCTTTCTTT. Combining the CDR3 with reference TRBV9 and TRBJ1-1 gives the whole variable domain DSGVTQTPKHLITATGQRVTLRCSPRSGDLSVYWYQQSLDQGLQFLIQYYNGEERAKGNILERFSAQQFPDLHSELNLSSLELGDSALYFCASSVEGTGNTEAFFGQGTRLTVV.

The V and J genes are TRBV4-1 and TRBJ2-7, with TRBD2 matching 7 bases. Losses at the gene ends were 1 base for V and 5 bases for J; bases not matched to a gene: 8. The CDR3 totals 15 residues. Per the germline V gene, CDR1 is MGHRA and CDR2 is YSYEKL. The chain's CDR3 is CASSQASGGLNEQYF. CDR3 coding DNA: TGCGCCAGCAGCCAAGCCTCGGGGGGTTTGAACGAGCAGTACTTC.

This chain links TRBV5-5 with TRBJ2-4; TRBD1 is a possible D gene (7 bases). The CDR3 consists of 15 residues. V was clipped by 2 bases and J by 8 bases, with 17 bases between them. The germline CDR1 and CDR2 sequences are SGHKS and YYEKEE (reference sequence). This CDR3 reads CASSFIQGDSDIQYF. CDR3 nucleotides: TGTGCCAGCAGCTTTATTCAGGGGGACTCGGACATTCAGTACTTC.

There are a few counts of this clone. This rearrangement joins TRBV5-1 to TRBJ2-2; D is possibly TRBD2 (6 bases). V lost 7 bases and J lost 7, with 17 bases in between. CDR3 length: 14 residues. The germline V gene encodes CDR1 SGHRS and CDR2 YFSETQ. CDR3 region: CASGLTSWGGELFF. The CDR3 DNA follows: TGCGCCAGCGGACTTACTAGCTGGGGCGGGGAGCTGTTTTTT.

The rearrangement links TRBV19 to TRBJ2-3; 11 bases agree with TRBD1. The CDR3 runs 16 residues. The germline gives CDR1 LNHDA, CDR2 SQIVND (reference sequence). V shed 5 bases and J 4 bases; nucleotides not matched to a gene: 8. DNA of the CDR3: TGTGCCAGTAGTTCCCCCCGGGACAGGGGGGCAGATACGCAGTATTTT. Translated: CASSSPRDRGADTQYF.

V is TRBV19 and J is TRBJ1-5; D not certain. This CDR3 has 15 residues. Trimming removed 3 bases from V and 1 base from J, with 10 bases in between. Per germline, CDR1 LNHDA and CDR2 SQIVND (reference sequence). CDR3 in amino acids: CASSIGQTSNQPQHF. In DNA form, the CDR3 reads TGTGCCAGTAGTATTGGGCAGACGAGCAATCAGCCCCAGCATTTT.

The V call is TRBV6-6, the J call TRBJ2-1; 8 positions agree with TRBD2. The CDR3 runs to 15 residues. Losses at the gene ends were 5 bases for V and 5 bases for J; bases not matched to a gene: 8. From germline, CDR1 is MNHNY and CDR2 SVGAGI (reference sequence). The CDR3: CASSAAGTSHNEQFF. The DNA for the CDR3 is TGTGCCAGCAGTGCCGCCGGGACTAGTCACAATGAGCAGTTCTTC.

V is TRBV10-2 and J is TRBJ2-5, with D possibly matching TRBD2 (5 bases). With 1 base removed from V and 9 bases from J, the gap between germline ends came to 12 bases. The CDR3 totals 13 residues. Germline CDR1 WSHSY, CDR2 SAAADI. CDR3 protein: CASSELQYGAQYF. In DNA, the CDR3 is TGCGCCAGCAGTGAGTTACAGTACGGGGCCCAGTACTTC.

In the case of this clone: This specimen includes other DNA sequences encoding the same CDR3. J is TRBJ2-2 and V is TRBV12-3 or TRBV12-4; D is unclear. This CDR3 contains 12 residues. Trimming left V 3 bases short and J 6 bases short, with 5 bases between. CDR3: CASSFSSGELFF. Written as DNA, the CDR3 is TGTGCCAGCAGTTTTAGCTCCGGGGAGCTGTTTTTT.

This chain links TRBV18 with TRBJ2-1, with 9 bases that match TRBD2. Trimming at V came to 5 bases and at J to 4 bases, leaving 3 bases not matched to a gene. Germline CDR1 reads KGHSH; CDR2 reads LQKENI. The CDR3 runs to 14 residues. This chain's CDR3 is CASSVTSGYNEQFF. The CDR3 nucleotides are TGTGCCAGCTCAGTTACTAGCGGGTACAATGAGCAGTTCTTC.

This chain joins TRBV27 and TRBJ2-5; 9 bases are a match to TRBD2. The CDR3 consists of 15 residues. After removal of 2 bases from V and 5 bases from J, the junction contained 6 bases not matched to a gene. Germline assignment: CDR1 MNHEY and CDR2 SMNVEV (reference sequence). The CDR3 region has the DNA TGTGCCAGCAGTTTAGGGGCGGGGGGGTTGGAGACCCAGTACTTC. This sequence encodes CASSLGAGGLETQYF.